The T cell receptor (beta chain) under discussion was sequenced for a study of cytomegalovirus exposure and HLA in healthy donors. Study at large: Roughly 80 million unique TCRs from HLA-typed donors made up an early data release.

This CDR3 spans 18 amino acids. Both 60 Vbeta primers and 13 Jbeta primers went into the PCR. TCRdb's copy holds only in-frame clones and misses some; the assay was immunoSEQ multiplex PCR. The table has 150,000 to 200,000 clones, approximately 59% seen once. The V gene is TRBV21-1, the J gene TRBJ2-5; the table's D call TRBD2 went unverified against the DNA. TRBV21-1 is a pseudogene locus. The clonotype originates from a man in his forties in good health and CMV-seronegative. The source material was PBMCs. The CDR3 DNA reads TGTGCCAGCAGCAGCGGGTCCGGGGGAGCTTGGTACCAAGAGACCCAGTACTTC. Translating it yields CASSSGSGGAWYQETQYF.